Listed here is a single TCR beta chain. One end of the junction fails to match germline, which may point to a read error. The sample belongs to a study of blood T cells in healthy people across ages. The CDR3 extends over 11 amino acids. CDR1 and CDR2 from the germline V gene are MNHNY and SVGAGI (reference sequence). A J-beta primer mix and a sample-barcoded 5' primer were used in a second PCR of about 7 to 12 cycles. TCRdb recomputed calls from the 5' RACE reads with MiXCR, one row per CDR3 protein. The table lists around 1,500,000 distinct CDR3 sequences, roughly 27% of them singletons. The TCR comes from a woman aged 25 to 45 in good health. The chain has TRBV6-6 and TRBJ2-7; D remains unclear. Sequencing input: blood. The CDR3 loop reads CASGYGYEQYF. The CDR3 DNA reads TGTGCCAGCGGTTACGGATACGAGCAGTACTTC.